This T cell receptor (beta chain) was retrieved from a study of identical twins. Study observations and caveats: The authors noted that invariant MAIT and iNKT cells could partly confound zero-insertion analyses. Insertion counts were lower in abundant cord blood beta clonotypes, a trend that memory repertoires did not show. Monozygotic twin pairs showed more out-of-frame TCR alpha sharing than models estimated.

V lost 2 bases and J 3 bases, leaving 11 bases between the germline ends. The V gene's germline CDR1 is SGHAT and CDR2 FQNNGV. The CDR3 sequence is 16 residues long. In regard to this clonotype: Its antigen remains unidentified.

With template switching, a universal primer site was added, and the cDNA carried unique molecular identifiers. TCRdb re-called the 5' RACE reads with MiXCR, one entry per CDR3 protein. The profile shows 650,000 to 800,000 distinct CDR3 sequences, 8.5% to 9.5% of them singletons. The same specimen was also included in a second study, on yellow fever vaccine responses in identical twins.

This chain connects TRBV11-2 to TRBJ2-6; a weak D match, TRBD2 (6 bases). The clonotype originates from a woman younger than 30 in good health. Sequenced: PBMCs. CDR3 nucleotide sequence: TGTGCCAGCAGCTTATCGGCGGGATTTGGGGCCAACGTCCTGACTTTC. Amino acids: CASSLSAGFGANVLTF.